The 19 T cell receptor beta chains listed next were all sequenced from one sample in a study of cytomegalovirus exposure and HLA in healthy donors. A multiplex PCR was run with 60 Vbeta primers and 13 Jbeta primers. The table came from immunoSEQ multiplex PCR; TCRdb's copy has only in-frame clones and leaves some out. Of under 150,000 clones in the sample, 60% to 85% were seen once. What was sequenced was PBMCs. The receptor set was obtained from a human donor in good health.

The chain carries TRBV29-1 and TRBJ2-1; 8 bases agree with TRBD2. Germline CDR1 reads SQVTM; CDR2 reads ANQGSEA. The CDR3 covers 19 residues. The V segment lost 7 bases and the J segment 0 bases; nucleotides outside the gene matches: 20. CDR3 DNA: TGCAGCGCCCCCGGGGCACATAGCGAGCGGGGGAGCTCCTACAATGAGCAGTTCTTC. As protein: CSAPGAHSERGSSYNEQFF.

The chain carries TRBV2 and TRBJ2-7, with 7 bases identical to TRBD1. The germline V gene encodes CDR1 SNHLY and CDR2 FYNNEI. V was pared by 6 bases and J by 5 bases, with 4 bases of the junction left unmatched. This CDR3 is built from 12 residues. The CDR3 reads CASRGTVHEQYF. The CDR3 DNA reads TGTGCCAGCAGGGGGACAGTACACGAGCAGTACTTC.

V gene TRBV6-4 combines with J gene TRBJ2-4; D unclear. CDR3 length: 14 amino acids. CDR1 and CDR2 (germline): MRHNA, SNTAGT. V was pared by 6 bases and J by 0 bases, with 9 bases between. The CDR3 here is CASSQALAKNIQYF. The CDR3 DNA is TGTGCCAGCAGCCAAGCTCTAGCCAAAAACATTCAGTACTTC.

V usage is TRBV5-1 and J usage is TRBJ2-7, with 8 bases lining up with TRBD1. The ends lost 2 bases at V and 3 bases at J; junction bases unmatched: 7. The germline V gene encodes CDR1 SGHRS and CDR2 YFSETQ. This CDR3 has 15 amino acids. CDR3 protein: CASSLQGDRLYEQYF. In nucleotides, the CDR3 is TGCGCCAGCAGCTTACAGGGGGATCGCCTCTACGAGCAGTACTTC.

The rearrangement links TRBV4-2 to TRBJ2-1, with D tentatively TRBD1 (6 bases). V shed 0 bases and J shed 4 bases, with 10 bases lying between them. Germline V gene lookup returns CDR1 LGHNA and CDR2 YNFKEQ. The CDR3 sequence is 15 residues long. The CDR3 loop is CASSQDFQGYNEQFF. The DNA for the CDR3 is TGTGCCAGCAGCCAAGATTTCCAGGGGTACAATGAGCAGTTCTTC.

This chain joins TRBV7-6 and TRBJ2-1; 8 bases fit TRBD1. The trim removed 7 bases at V and 0 bases at J, leaving 5 bases unmatched. Germline V lookup: CDR1 SGHVS, CDR2 FNYEAQ. The CDR3 has 15 residues. CDR3: CASTEDRDSYNEQFF. The CDR3 DNA follows: TGTGCCAGCACCGAGGACAGGGACTCCTACAATGAGCAGTTCTTC.

The gene calls are TRBV10-1 and TRBJ2-5; D is perhaps TRBD2 (5 bases). With 0 bases removed from V and 5 bases from J, the gap between germline ends came to 16 bases. Per the germline V gene, CDR1 is WNHNN and CDR2 is SYGVQD (reference sequence). There are 16 residues in the CDR3. CDR3 DNA sequence: TGCGCCAGCAGTGAGTCTCGGTCACTAGTTGGTGAGACCCAGTACTTC. Translated: CASSESRSLVGETQYF.

V gene TRBV11-2 combines with J gene TRBJ1-1; D might be TRBD1 (5 bases). The CDR3 has 16 residues. Trimming left V 4 bases short and J 1 base short, with 16 bases between. The germline CDR1 and CDR2 sequences are SGHAT and FQNNGV. The CDR3 nucleotides read TGTGCCAGCAGCTCAATCGGCGGGGGGTGGAACACTGAAGCTTTCTTT. Encoded protein: CASSSIGGGWNTEAFF.

The chain links TRBV28 to TRBJ1-5; tentatively, D is TRBD1 (5 bases). The germline V gene has CDR1 MDHEN and CDR2 SYDVKM. V lost 4 bases to trimming and J lost 5 bases, with 15 bases between them. The CDR3 covers 15 residues. The CDR3: CASSWPGTEDQPQHF. In nucleotides, the CDR3 is TGTGCCAGCAGTTGGCCCGGGACTGAAGATCAGCCCCAGCATTTT.

The rearrangement links TRBV6-1 to TRBJ1-5, with a possible D match to TRBD1 (5 bases). The germline CDR1 and CDR2 sequences are MNHNS and SASEGT. The ends were cut back, 8 bases at V and 2 bases at J, with 13 bases in the middle. CDR3 length: 14 residues. The CDR3: CASQRGVGNQPQHF. The CDR3 DNA is TGTGCCAGCCAGCGGGGGGTGGGCAATCAGCCCCAGCATTTT.

This chain joins TRBV7-6 and TRBJ1-5, with TRBD1 as a possible D gene (6 bases). V was shortened by 5 bases and J by 5 bases, with 10 bases between the two germline ends. Germline CDR1 reads SGHVS; CDR2 reads FNYEAQ. The CDR3 sequence is 13 residues long. As DNA, the CDR3 is TGTGCCAGCAGCCGAGGGGGGGATCAGCCCCAGCATTTT. Its protein product is CASSRGGDQPQHF.

This clone was seen only a few times. The chain links TRBV7-8 to TRBJ2-7; 7 bases agree with TRBD2. After removal of 5 bases from V and 1 base from J, the junction contained 5 bases not matched to a gene. Germline-derived CDR1 and CDR2 are SGHVS and FQNEAQ. The CDR3 has 14 amino acids. The CDR3 sequence: CASSPQGGSYEQYF. The DNA for the CDR3 is TGTGCCAGCAGCCCGCAGGGAGGGTCCTACGAGCAGTACTTC.

This clone was picked up a small number of times. This chain connects TRBV6-6 to TRBJ2-7, with D maybe TRBD1 (5 bases). The CDR3 length is 12 residues. The V gene's germline CDR1 is MNHNY and CDR2 SVGAGI (reference sequence). V lost 2 bases and J 6 bases, leaving 8 bases between the germline ends. CDR3 sequence: CASSYRGGEQYF. The CDR3 DNA is TGTGCCAGCAGTTACAGGGGCGGCGAGCAGTACTTC.

The chain is built from TRBV29-1 and TRBJ1-1, with D possibly being TRBD1 (6 bases). This CDR3 contains 13 residues. Germline V lookup: CDR1 SQVTM, CDR2 ANQGSEA. The germline V and J ends were trimmed by 4 bases and 11 bases, with 20 bases remaining between them. The CDR3 protein is CSVVGSTGSGAFF. The CDR3 DNA is TGCAGCGTTGTAGGGTCAACAGGGTCGGGGGCTTTCTTT. Based on the CDR3 plus reference TRBV29-1 and TRBJ1-1, the full variable domain is SAVISQKPSRDICQRGTSLTIQCQVDSQVTMMFWYRQQPGQSLTLIATANQGSEATYESGFVIDKFPISRPNLTFSTLTVSNMSPEDSSIYLCSVVGSTGSGAFFGQGTRLTVV.

V and J are TRBV7-2 and TRBJ2-2; D might be TRBD2 (6 bases). Between the trimmed V and J ends, which lost 6 bases and 3 bases, there was a span of 14 bases. The CDR3 is made up of 15 amino acids. From germline, CDR1 is SGHTA and CDR2 FQGNSA. The CDR3 DNA reads as TGTGCCAGCAGACCGGACTATCACTACACCGGGGAGCTGTTTTTT. This translates into CASRPDYHYTGELFF.

V usage is TRBV7-2 and J usage is TRBJ1-2, with 10 bases identical to TRBD1. Germline loops: CDR1 SGHTA, CDR2 FQGNSA. This CDR3 is 15 amino acids long. Trimming took 5 bases from V and 4 from J; bases not matched to a gene: 7. CDR3 bases: TGTGCCAGCAGCCCCGACAGGGGGCGGTCCTATGGCTACACCTTC. Its protein product is CASSPDRGRSYGYTF.

The chain combines TRBV7-8 with TRBJ2-3; tentatively, D is TRBD2 (6 bases). From germline, CDR1 is SGHVS and CDR2 FQNEAQ. V lost 7 bases, J lost 2 bases, and 16 bases lay in between. CDR3 length: 15 amino acids. This CDR3 reads CASTLGAGNTDTQYF. The CDR3 DNA follows: TGTGCCAGCACCCTAGGGGCGGGGAACACAGATACGCAGTATTTT.

The chain carries TRBV5-1 and TRBJ2-7, with D perhaps matching TRBD2 (5 bases). Trimming took 5 bases from V and 0 from J, leaving 12 bases between them. The germline CDR1 and CDR2 sequences are SGHRS and YFSETQ. The CDR3 covers 14 residues. This CDR3 is CASRQAEPSYEQYF. In DNA, the CDR3 is TGCGCCAGCAGACAAGCGGAACCCTCCTACGAGCAGTACTTC.

This clone was seen just once. The chain joins TRBV7-6 to TRBJ2-3, with 8 bases lining up with TRBD1. The CDR3 has 14 residues. Unmatched junction bases numbered 6, after V lost 0 bases and J lost 10 bases. Germline CDR1 and CDR2: SGHVS and FNYEAQ. The CDR3 reads CASSLAQQGASQYF. CDR3 DNA: TGTGCCAGCAGCTTAGCGCAGCAGGGGGCGTCGCAGTATTTT.